The sequence of this T cell receptor beta chain was determined in a study of response to subunit inactivated influenza vaccine (dated by TCRdb to between 2018 and 2020). Context from the whole study: The study used deep quantitative T cell receptor repertoire profiling to track responses to a trivalent subunit inactivated influenza vaccine.

This clonotype occurred a few times. The antigen this receptor binds is unknown. It has no much larger one-base neighbor in the sample; base qualities were not kept. Sequences MNHEY (CDR1) and SMNVEV (CDR2) are obtained from the germline V gene (reference sequence). The cysteine opens and the phenylalanine closes a CDR3 of 16 amino acids. CDR3 DNA only is kept here, 48 bases in frame from base 1. The junction carries 18 bases between V and J, which are trimmed by 5 bases and 5 bases respectively. Libraries were made using RT-PCR. Data came from an Illumina HiSeq 2500. TCRdb cleaned the public reads at Q25 with fastp, built clones with MiXCR and kept in-frame beta chains. Every distinct CDR3 protein forms one entry, paired with its most common genes and DNA. This sample holds about half a million distinct CDR3 sequences; about 8% were observed only once. The top ten clones comprise 10% to 15% of the sample.

What the study reported, not specific to this receptor: The authors proposed that each seasonal influenza vaccination may bring in only a limited number of new T cells.

The TCR sequence derives from a man between 45 and 75 years old who received an inactivated influenza vaccine. Donor details come from another sample of the same person, matched by shared clones. Recombination joined TRBV27 with TRBJ2-2; a tentative D match to TRBD2 spans 6 bases. This specimen consisted of PBMCs from blood, obtained less than 30 months after vaccination. The nucleotide sequence reads TGTGCCAGCAGTCCGGAGGGCAGGGTGGTAACCGGGGAGCTGTTTTTT. Its coded protein is CASSPEGRVVTGELFF.